This T cell receptor beta chain was sequenced for a study of shared clonotypes between healthy human individuals. About the research overall: For every donor, three CD4 naive, three CD4 memory, two CD8 naive and one CD8 memory plates were used. Study outcomes and limitations: When naive CD4 clonotypes were compared across a handful of donors, about 4.8% were shared.

V was pared by 10 bases and J by 7 bases, with 28 bases between. The CDR3 is made up of 16 amino acids. Looked up from germline, CDR1 is ENHRY and CDR2 is SYGVKD. Some clones are missing from TCRdb's copy, which holds only in-frame ones; the method was immunoSEQ multiplex PCR. The sample contains approximately 1.5 million clones, nearly 99% of which appear only once. This clone is a singleton in its sample. The target antigen is unknown. The sequence was obtained from a man younger than 45 in good health. The gene calls are TRBV10-3 and TRBJ1-1; D might be TRBD1 (5 bases). The sequencing input was naive CD4+ T cells sorted from blood. Subset described: CD45RA+ positively selected. The CDR3, as DNA: TGTGCCACCCTGAAGGGAGGGGAAGGGCCGACCGGTGAAGCTTTCTTT. This codes for CATLKGGEGPTGEAFF.